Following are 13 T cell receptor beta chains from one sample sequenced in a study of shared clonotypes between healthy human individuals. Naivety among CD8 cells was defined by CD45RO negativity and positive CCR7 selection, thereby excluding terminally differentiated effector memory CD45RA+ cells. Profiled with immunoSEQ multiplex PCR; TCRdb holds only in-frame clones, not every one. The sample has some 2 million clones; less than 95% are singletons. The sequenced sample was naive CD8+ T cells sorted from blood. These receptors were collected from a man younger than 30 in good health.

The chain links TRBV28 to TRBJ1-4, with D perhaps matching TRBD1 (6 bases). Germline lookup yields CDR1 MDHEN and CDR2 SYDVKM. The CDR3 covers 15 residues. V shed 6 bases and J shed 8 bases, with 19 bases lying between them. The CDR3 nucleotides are TGTGCCAGCAGCCCCACCCGCAGGGGCAAGGAAAAACTGTTTTTT. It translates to CASSPTRRGKEKLFF. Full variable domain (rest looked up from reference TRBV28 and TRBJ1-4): DVKVTQSSRYLVKRTGEKVFLECVQDMDHENMFWYRQDPGLGLRLIYFSYDVKMKEKGDIPEGYSVSREKKERFSLILESASTNQTSMYLCASSPTRRGKEKLFFGSGTQLSVL.

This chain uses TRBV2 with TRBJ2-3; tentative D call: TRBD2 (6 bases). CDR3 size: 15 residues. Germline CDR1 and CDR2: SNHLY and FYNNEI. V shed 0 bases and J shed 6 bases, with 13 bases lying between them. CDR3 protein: CASSEALAPADTQYF. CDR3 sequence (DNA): TGTGCCAGCAGTGAAGCGCTAGCGCCGGCGGATACGCAGTATTTT. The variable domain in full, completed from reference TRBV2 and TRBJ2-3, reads EPEVTQTPSHQVTQMGQEVILRCVPISNHLYFYWYRQILGQKVEFLVSFYNNEISEKSEIFDDQFSVERPDGSNFTLKIRSTKLEDSAMYFCASSEALAPADTQYFGPGTRLTVL.

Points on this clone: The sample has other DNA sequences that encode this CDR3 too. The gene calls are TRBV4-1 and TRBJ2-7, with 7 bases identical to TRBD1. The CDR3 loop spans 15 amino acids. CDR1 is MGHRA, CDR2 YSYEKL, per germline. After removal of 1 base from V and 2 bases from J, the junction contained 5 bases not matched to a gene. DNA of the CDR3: TGCGCCAGCAGCCAAGTACAGGGGCGCACCTACGAGCAGTACTTC. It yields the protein CASSQVQGRTYEQYF.

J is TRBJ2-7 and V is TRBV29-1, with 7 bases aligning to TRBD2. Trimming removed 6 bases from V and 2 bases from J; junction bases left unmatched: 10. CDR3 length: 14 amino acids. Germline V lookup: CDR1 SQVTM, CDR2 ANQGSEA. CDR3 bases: TGCAGCGTGACCCGCGGGGACTATCCCTACGAGCAGTACTTC. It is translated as CSVTRGDYPYEQYF.

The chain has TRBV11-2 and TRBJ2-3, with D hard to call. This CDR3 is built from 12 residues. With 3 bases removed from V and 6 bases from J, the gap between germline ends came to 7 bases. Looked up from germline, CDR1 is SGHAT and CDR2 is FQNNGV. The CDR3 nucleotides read TGTGCCAGCAGCTTGTCAAGGGATACGCAGTATTTT. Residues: CASSLSRDTQYF.

The CDR3 protein is CASSEDRFYEQYF. The CDR3 nucleotides are TGTGCCAGCAGCGAGGACAGGTTCTACGAGCAGTACTTC. The rearrangement uses TRBV7-6 and TRBJ2-7, with 7 bases lining up with TRBD1. Trimming removed 5 bases from V and 3 bases from J; junction bases left unmatched: 4. The length of the CDR3 is 13 residues. Germline lookup yields CDR1 SGHVS and CDR2 FNYEAQ.

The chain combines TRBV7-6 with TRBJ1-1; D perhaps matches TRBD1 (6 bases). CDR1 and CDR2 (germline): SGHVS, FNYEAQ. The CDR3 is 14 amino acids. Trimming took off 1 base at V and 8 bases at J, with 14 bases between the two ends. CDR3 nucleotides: TGTGCCAGCAGCTTAGAGCCGGACAGTAAGGAAGCTTTCTTT. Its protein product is CASSLEPDSKEAFF.

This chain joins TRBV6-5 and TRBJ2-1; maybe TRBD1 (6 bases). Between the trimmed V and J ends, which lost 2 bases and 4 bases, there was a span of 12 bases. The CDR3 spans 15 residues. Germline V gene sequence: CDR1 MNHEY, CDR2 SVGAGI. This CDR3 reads CASSYDGGQYNEQFF. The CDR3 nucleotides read TGTGCCAGCAGTTACGATGGGGGCCAGTACAATGAGCAGTTCTTC.

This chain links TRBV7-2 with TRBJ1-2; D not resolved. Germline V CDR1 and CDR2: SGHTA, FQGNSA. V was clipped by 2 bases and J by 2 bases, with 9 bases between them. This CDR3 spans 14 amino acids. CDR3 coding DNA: TGTGCCAGCAGCTTAAGCTTTGAAAACTATGGCTACACCTTC. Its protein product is CASSLSFENYGYTF.

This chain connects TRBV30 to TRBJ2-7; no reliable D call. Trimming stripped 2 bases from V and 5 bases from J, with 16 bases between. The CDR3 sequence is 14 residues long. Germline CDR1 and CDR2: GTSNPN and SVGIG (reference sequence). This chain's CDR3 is CAWSPAEVHHEQYF. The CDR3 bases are TGTGCCTGGAGTCCCGCCGAAGTCCACCACGAGCAGTACTTC.

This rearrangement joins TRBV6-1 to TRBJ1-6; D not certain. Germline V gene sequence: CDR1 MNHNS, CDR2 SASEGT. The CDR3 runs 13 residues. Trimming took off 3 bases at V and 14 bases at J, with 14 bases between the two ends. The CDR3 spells CASSERRPSTLHF. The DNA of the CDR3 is TGTGCCAGCAGTGAGCGACGTCCGAGCACCCTCCACTTT.

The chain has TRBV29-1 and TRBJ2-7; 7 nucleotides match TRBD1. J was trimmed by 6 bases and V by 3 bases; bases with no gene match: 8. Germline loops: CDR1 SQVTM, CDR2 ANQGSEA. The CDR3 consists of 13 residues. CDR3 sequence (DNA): TGCAGCGTTGACCAGACAGGGATGGGCGAGCAGTACTTC. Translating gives CSVDQTGMGEQYF.

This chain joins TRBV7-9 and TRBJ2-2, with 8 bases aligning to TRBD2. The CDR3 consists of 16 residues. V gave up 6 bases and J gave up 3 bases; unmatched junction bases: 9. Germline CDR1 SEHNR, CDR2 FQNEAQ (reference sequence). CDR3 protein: CASSATLAGYTGELFF. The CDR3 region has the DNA TGTGCCAGCAGTGCAACCCTAGCGGGCTACACCGGGGAGCTGTTTTTT.